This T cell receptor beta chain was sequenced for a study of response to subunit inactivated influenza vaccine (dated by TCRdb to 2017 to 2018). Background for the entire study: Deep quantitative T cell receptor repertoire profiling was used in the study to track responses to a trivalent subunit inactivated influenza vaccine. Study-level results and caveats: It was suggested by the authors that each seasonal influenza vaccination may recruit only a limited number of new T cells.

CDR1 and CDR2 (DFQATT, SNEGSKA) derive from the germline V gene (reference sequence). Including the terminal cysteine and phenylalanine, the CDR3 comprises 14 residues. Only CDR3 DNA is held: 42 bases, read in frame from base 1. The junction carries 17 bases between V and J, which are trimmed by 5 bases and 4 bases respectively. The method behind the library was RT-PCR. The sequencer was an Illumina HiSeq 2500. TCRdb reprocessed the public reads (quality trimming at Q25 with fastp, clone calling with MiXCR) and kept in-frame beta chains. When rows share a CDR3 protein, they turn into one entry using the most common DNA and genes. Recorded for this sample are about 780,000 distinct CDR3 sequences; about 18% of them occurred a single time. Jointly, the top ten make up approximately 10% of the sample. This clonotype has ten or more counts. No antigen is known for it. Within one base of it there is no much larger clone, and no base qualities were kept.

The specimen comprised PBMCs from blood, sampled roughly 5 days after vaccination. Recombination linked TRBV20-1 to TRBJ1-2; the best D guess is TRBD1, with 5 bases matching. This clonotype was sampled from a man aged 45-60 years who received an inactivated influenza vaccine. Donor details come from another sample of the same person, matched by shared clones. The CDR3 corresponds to CSADIRAGGYGYTF. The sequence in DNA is TGCAGTGCTGATATCCGGGCGGGGGGCTATGGCTACACCTTC.